The present entry profiles one T cell receptor beta chain with its context. Its specificity is not known. The data were obtained in a study of blood T cells in healthy people across ages. General study results and limits: Estimates of diversity drawn from one million T cells were considered underestimates.

The V gene's germline CDR1 is LGHDT and CDR2 YNNKEL (reference sequence). The CDR3 has 12 amino acids. Deletions cut 0 bases from V and 10 bases from J, with 9 bases between. Together with a sample-barcoded 5' primer, a J-beta primer mix was included in a second PCR lasting about 7 to 12 cycles. From the 5' RACE reads, TCRdb called clonotypes with MiXCR, one entry per CDR3 protein. The sample lists about 1.4 million distinct CDR3 sequences, roughly 60% occurring once. This rearrangement joins TRBV3-1 to TRBJ1-1; D not resolved. The sequence came from a man aged 18-30 years in good health. Source material: blood. CDR3 residues: CASSQDQWGAFF. In nucleotides, the CDR3 is TGTGCCAGCAGCCAAGATCAGTGGGGAGCTTTCTTT.